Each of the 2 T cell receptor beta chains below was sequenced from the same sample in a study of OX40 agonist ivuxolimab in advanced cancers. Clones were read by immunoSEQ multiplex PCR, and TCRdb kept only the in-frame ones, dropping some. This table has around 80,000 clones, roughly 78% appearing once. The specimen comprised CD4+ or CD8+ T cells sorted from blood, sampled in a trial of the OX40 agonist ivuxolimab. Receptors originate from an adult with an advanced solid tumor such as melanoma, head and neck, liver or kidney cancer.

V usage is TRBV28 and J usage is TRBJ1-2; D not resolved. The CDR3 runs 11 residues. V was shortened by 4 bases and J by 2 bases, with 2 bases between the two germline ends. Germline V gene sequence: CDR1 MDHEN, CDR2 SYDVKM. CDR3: CASSSNYGYTF. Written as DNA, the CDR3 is TGTGCCAGCAGTTCGAACTATGGCTACACCTTC.

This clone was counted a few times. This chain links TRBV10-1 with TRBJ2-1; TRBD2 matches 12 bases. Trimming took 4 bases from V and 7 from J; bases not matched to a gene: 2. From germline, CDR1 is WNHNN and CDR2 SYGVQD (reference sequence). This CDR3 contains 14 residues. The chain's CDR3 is CASSGLAGENEQFF. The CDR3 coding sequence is TGCGCCAGCAGTGGACTAGCGGGGGAAAATGAGCAGTTCTTC.